Below, 5 T cell receptor beta chains from the same sample are listed, as sequenced in a study of blood T cell repertoires in COVID-19. Here immunoSEQ multiplex PCR was the method, and the copy in TCRdb shows in-frame clones only, minus some. The profile covers 25,000 to 35,000 clones, with approximately 84% appearing a single time and more than 15% taken by the ten largest. Sequencing was done on a sample of peripheral blood. These TCRs come from a woman between 55 and 75 years old with acute or convalescent COVID-19.

This clone was detected only once. This rearrangement joins TRBV7-6 to TRBJ1-1; TRBD1 is a possible D gene (5 bases). V was cut by 5 bases and J by 1 base, with 20 bases left in between. Germline lookup yields CDR1 SGHVS and CDR2 FNYEAQ. This CDR3 is 17 amino acids long. The CDR3 DNA reads TGTGCCAGCAGCCCCCACAGACCGCCGGGGGAGAACACTGAAGCTTTCTTT. Its protein product is CASSPHRPPGENTEAFF.

This clone was seen a handful of times. V and J are TRBV4-1 and TRBJ1-2, with a weak D call TRBD1 (6 bases). The V and J ends lost 0 bases and 4 bases respectively, with 12 bases between them. Germline CDR1 is MGHRA and CDR2 is YSYEKL. The CDR3 contains 15 residues. In DNA form, the CDR3 reads TGCGCCAGCAGCCAAGACCCCACAGGGAGCTATGGCTACACCTTC. Translation: CASSQDPTGSYGYTF.

The gene calls are TRBV5-5 and TRBJ2-7, with 7 bases lining up with TRBD2. This CDR3 comprises 13 residues. Trimming removed 0 bases from V and 7 bases from J; junction bases left unmatched: 4. The germline gives CDR1 SGHKS, CDR2 YYEKEE (reference sequence). CDR3: CASSLAGTKEQYF. CDR3 nucleotides: TGTGCCAGCAGCTTGGCCGGGACTAAAGAGCAGTACTTC.

The table lists this clone with a few counts. The V and J genes are TRBV18 and TRBJ2-5; D ambiguous. V lost 2 bases, J lost 2 bases, and 12 bases lay in between. Germline CDR1 and CDR2: KGHSH and LQKENI. The CDR3 sequence is 15 residues long. This chain's CDR3 is CASSPILIDQETQYF. The DNA of the CDR3 is TGTGCCAGCTCACCAATATTGATAGATCAAGAGACCCAGTACTTC.

This chain links TRBV12-3 or TRBV12-4 with TRBJ1-2; D is unclear. Trimming pared 3 bases from V and 5 bases from J, leaving 7 bases between. The CDR3 totals 12 residues. The CDR3 loop is CASSFLGYGYTF. The CDR3 DNA reads TGTGCCAGCAGTTTCCTAGGTTATGGCTACACCTTC.